Listed here are 23 T cell receptor beta chains from one sample, sequenced in a study of cytomegalovirus exposure and HLA in healthy donors. Primers: 60 Vbeta forward and 13 Jbeta reverse. Assay used: immunoSEQ multiplex PCR; TCRdb lists only in-frame clones, some missing. The sample holds 150,000 or so clones, approximately 84% seen once. Sample: PBMCs. Receptors originate from a man aged 30-40 years in good health and CMV-seropositive.

The chain is built from TRBV2 and TRBJ1-2, with D possibly TRBD1 on 5 matching bases. Trimming removed 0 bases from V and 4 bases from J, with 12 bases in between. The CDR3 runs 15 residues. Germline V gene sequence: CDR1 SNHLY, CDR2 FYNNEI. The CDR3: CASSEAGPGGYGYTF. The CDR3 coding sequence is TGTGCCAGCAGTGAAGCGGGGCCCGGTGGCTATGGCTACACCTTC.

In its sample, this clone was seen a few times. This chain links TRBV19 with TRBJ1-1; maybe TRBD1 (5 bases). This CDR3 is 13 amino acids long. V lost 5 bases, J lost 4 bases, and 11 bases lay in between. Germline CDR1 reads LNHDA; CDR2 reads SQIVND (reference sequence). The CDR3 sequence is CASSVQVGTEAFF. The CDR3 coding sequence is TGTGCCAGTAGTGTACAGGTTGGCACTGAAGCTTTCTTT.

The rearrangement links TRBV28 to TRBJ1-4; D is perhaps TRBD1 (5 bases). Trimming removed 5 bases at V and 14 bases at J, with 15 bases between. The CDR3 has 12 residues. From germline, CDR1 is MDHEN and CDR2 SYDVKM. The CDR3 here is CASSPIRVLLFF. DNA of the CDR3: TGTGCCAGCAGTCCTATCAGGGTGTTGCTGTTTTTT.

The rearrangement links TRBV7-3 to TRBJ2-1; 8 bases fit TRBD1. Germline V gene data show CDR1 as SGHTA and CDR2 as FQGTGA. There are 15 residues in the CDR3. The V gene end was trimmed by 3 bases and the J gene end by 5 bases; junction bases not matched to a gene: 6. This chain's CDR3 is CASSLTGVRNNEQFF. The CDR3 DNA sequence: TGTGCCAGCAGCTTGACAGGGGTTAGGAACAATGAGCAGTTCTTC.

This chain links TRBV28 with TRBJ1-2; maybe TRBD1 (5 bases). The CDR3 is made up of 17 amino acids. Trimming took off 7 bases at V and 3 bases at J, with 24 bases between the two ends. Germline loops: CDR1 MDHEN, CDR2 SYDVKM. CDR3 in amino acids: CASTSQNIIRAHYGYTF. CDR3 in DNA: TGTGCCAGCACTTCCCAAAACATTATCAGGGCCCACTATGGCTACACCTTC.

This clone was detected only once. V usage is TRBV4-1 and J usage is TRBJ2-7; possible D gene TRBD2, 5 bases. V lost 1 base, J lost 3 bases, and 13 bases lay in between. This CDR3 has 15 amino acids. CDR1 MGHRA and CDR2 YSYEKL come from the germline V gene. The chain's CDR3 is CASSQVSAGFYEQYF. The CDR3 nucleotides read TGCGCCAGCAGCCAAGTTTCTGCGGGTTTCTACGAGCAGTACTTC.

The chain is built from TRBV6-5 and TRBJ1-1, with 7 bases fitting TRBD1. Germline CDR1 is MNHEY and CDR2 is SVGAGI. Trimming took 5 bases from V and 6 from J; bases not matched to a gene: 6. The CDR3 is made up of 13 amino acids. The CDR3: CASSTVTGPEAFF. The CDR3 DNA sequence: TGTGCCAGCAGTACCGTGACAGGGCCTGAAGCTTTCTTT.

The gene calls are TRBV5-1 and TRBJ1-3; possibly TRBD1 for D (6 bases). The CDR3 has 15 residues. V lost 5 bases and J lost 2, with 14 bases in between. Germline V gives CDR1 SGHRS, CDR2 YFSETQ. The CDR3 nucleotides read TGCGCCAGCAGATCATTCACAGGGACTGGAAACACCATATATTTT. Encoded protein: CASRSFTGTGNTIYF.

The CDR3 is CASSYPGGANYGYTF. The CDR3 bases are TGTGCCAGCAGTTACCCGGGTGGGGCCAACTATGGCTACACCTTC. V and J are TRBV28 and TRBJ1-2; D possibly corresponds to TRBD1 (5 bases). The germline V and J ends were trimmed by 4 bases and 2 bases, with 14 bases remaining between them. CDR3 length: 15 amino acids. Germline V gene sequence: CDR1 MDHEN, CDR2 SYDVKM.

The chain links TRBV7-3 to TRBJ2-5, with a possible D match to TRBD2 (6 bases). Germline CDR1 reads SGHTA; CDR2 reads FQGTGA. The CDR3 runs to 13 residues. V dropped 4 bases and J dropped 5 bases, with 11 bases sitting between them. This CDR3 is CASSWEAGETQYF. CDR3 DNA: TGTGCCAGCAGCTGGGAGGCGGGGGAGACCCAGTACTTC.

The chain links TRBV9 to TRBJ2-5, with 7 bases identical to TRBD2. The CDR3 spans 15 residues. Trimming cost V 0 bases and J 5 bases; bases outside gene matches: 7. Germline V gene sequence: CDR1 SGDLS, CDR2 YYNGEE. The chain's CDR3 is CASSVGGGGLETQYF. CDR3 DNA sequence: TGTGCCAGCAGCGTAGGCGGGGGTGGATTGGAGACCCAGTACTTC.

The CDR3 protein is CASSYSGEGTDTQYF. The CDR3 region has the DNA TGTGCCAGCAGTTACTCCGGGGAGGGCACAGATACGCAGTATTTT. The rearrangement links TRBV6-5 to TRBJ2-3; D possibly corresponds to TRBD2 (6 bases). The length of the CDR3 is 15 residues. V shed 0 bases and J shed 1 base, with 8 bases lying between them. Germline CDR1 and CDR2: MNHEY and SVGAGI.

The chain uses TRBV6-5 and TRBJ2-5, with D possibly TRBD2 on 6 matching bases. CDR1 is MNHEY and CDR2 is SVGAGI in the germline V gene. V was cut by 5 bases and J by 7 bases, with 17 bases left in between. The CDR3 is 14 amino acids. The chain's CDR3 is CASSKEGPFRTQYF. DNA of the CDR3: TGTGCCAGCAGTAAGGAGGGCCCGTTTAGGACCCAGTACTTC.

CDR3 DNA sequence: TGTGCCAGTAGTCCCACACGGGTCTATGGCTACACCTTC. Its protein product is CASSPTRVYGYTF. This chain links TRBV19 with TRBJ1-2; no clear D gene. V was clipped by 5 bases and J by 4 bases, with 11 bases between them. The length of the CDR3 is 13 residues. Germline V gives CDR1 LNHDA, CDR2 SQIVND (reference sequence).

The chain couples TRBV27 to TRBJ1-4; tentatively, D is TRBD1 (5 bases). CDR1 MNHEY and CDR2 SMNVEV come from the germline V gene (reference sequence). V gave up 6 bases and J gave up 1 base, with 15 bases separating them. The CDR3 runs to 16 residues. CDR3 residues: CASRISPGGTNEKLFF. In nucleotides, the CDR3 is TGTGCCAGCAGGATTTCGCCGGGGGGAACTAATGAAAAACTGTTTTTT.

The chain has TRBV6-1 and TRBJ1-3, with unresolved D. Germline V lookup: CDR1 MNHNS, CDR2 SASEGT. The CDR3 length is 13 residues. V was trimmed by 8 bases and J by 1 base, leaving 9 bases between them. CDR3 residues: CASRPLSGNTIYF. CDR3 sequence (DNA): TGTGCCAGCCGACCACTATCTGGAAACACCATATATTTT.

V and J are TRBV10-3 and TRBJ2-7, with a possible D match to TRBD2 (6 bases). Germline assignment: CDR1 ENHRY and CDR2 SYGVKD. This CDR3 contains 12 residues. V was shortened by 6 bases and J by 10 bases, with 16 bases between the two germline ends. CDR3 bases: TGTGCCATCAGCCAACCCGGGACTTTTCAGTACTTC. The encoded protein is CAISQPGTFQYF.

The chain couples TRBV9 to TRBJ2-1; 14 positions match TRBD2. Germline CDR1 SGDLS, CDR2 YYNGEE. This CDR3 comprises 15 residues. Trimming took 3 bases from V and 8 from J; bases not matched to a gene: 4. The CDR3 sequence: CASSGGLAGEDEQFF. Here the CDR3 DNA reads TGTGCCAGCAGCGGGGGACTAGCGGGAGAGGATGAGCAGTTCTTC.

The chain links TRBV5-6 to TRBJ1-2; D perhaps matches TRBD1 (5 bases). CDR1 is SGHDT and CDR2 is YYEEEE in the germline V gene. This CDR3 contains 15 residues. The ends were cut back, 3 bases at V and 4 bases at J, with 16 bases in the middle. This chain's CDR3 is CASSWGGEGAYGYTF. The DNA of the CDR3 is TGTGCCAGCAGCTGGGGGGGGGAAGGAGCCTATGGCTACACCTTC.

J is TRBJ1-2 and V is TRBV15, with TRBD1 matching over 8 bases. Germline CDR1 is LNHNV and CDR2 is YYDKDF (reference sequence). The CDR3 totals 14 residues. The trim removed 3 bases at V and 8 bases at J, leaving 8 bases unmatched. This chain's CDR3 is CATSSDRGIGGYTF. The DNA of the CDR3 is TGTGCCACCAGCAGCGACAGGGGAATAGGCGGCTACACCTTC.

The chain couples TRBV14 to TRBJ1-2; D perhaps matches TRBD1 (6 bases). Germline CDR1 SGHDN, CDR2 FVKESK. This CDR3 contains 13 residues. Trimming cost V 4 bases and J 8 bases, with 14 bases left between them. Here the CDR3 DNA reads TGTGCCAGCAGCCCCAATTGGGACATGGGCTACACCTTC. Translation: CASSPNWDMGYTF.

This clone was picked up one time. V and J are TRBV9 and TRBJ2-2; 9 positions agree with TRBD1. This CDR3 is built from 13 residues. Losses at the gene ends were 7 bases for V and 5 bases for J; bases not matched to a gene: 3. Germline assignment: CDR1 SGDLS and CDR2 YYNGEE. CDR3: CASGTGHTGELFF. The CDR3, as DNA: TGTGCCAGCGGGACAGGGCATACCGGGGAGCTGTTTTTT.

The chain recombines TRBV7-3 with TRBJ2-7, with 9 bases lining up with TRBD1. Germline-derived CDR1 and CDR2 are SGHTA and FQGTGA. With V trimmed by 2 bases and J by 4 bases, 12 bases remained unmatched. The CDR3 totals 17 residues. CDR3 coding DNA: TGTGCCAGCAGCTTAGAATCCCCGGGACAGGGTACTTACGAGCAGTACTTC. Encoded protein: CASSLESPGQGTYEQYF.